These 20 T cell receptor beta chains originate from one sample sequenced in a study of cytomegalovirus exposure and HLA in healthy donors. This PCR relied on a set of 60 Vbeta primers and 13 Jbeta primers. Profiling relied on immunoSEQ multiplex PCR, and the TCRdb table lists in-frame clones only, not all of them. The sample includes 100,000 to 150,000 clones, 65% to 80% of them seen just once. Sequencing used PBMCs. The receptors derive from a young woman in good health and CMV-seronegative.

The chain combines TRBV6-1 with TRBJ2-2, with TRBD2 matching over 13 bases. This CDR3 contains 15 residues. Looked up from germline, CDR1 is MNHNS and CDR2 is SASEGT. V trimming: 7 bases; J trimming: 6 bases; junction bases outside the gene matches: 5. The DNA for the CDR3 is TGTGCCAGCATCATACTAGCGGGAGGGCCCGGGGAGCTGTTTTTT. Translating gives CASIILAGGPGELFF.

The gene calls are TRBV5-1 and TRBJ2-5, with a weak D call TRBD2 (7 bases). Germline values: CDR1 SGHRS, CDR2 YFSETQ. The CDR3 extends over 15 amino acids. V lost 4 bases and J 5 bases, leaving 18 bases between the germline ends. For the CDR3, the DNA is TGCGCCAGCAGCACGGGCCGGGGGGCGAGGGAGACCCAGTACTTC. Protein: CASSTGRGARETQYF. The whole variable domain, remainder taken from reference TRBV5-1 and TRBJ2-5, is KAGVTQTPRYLIKTRGQQVTLSCSPISGHRSVSWYQQTPGQGLQFLFEYFSETQRNKGNFPGRFSGRQFSNSRSEMNVSTLELGDSALYLCASSTGRGARETQYFGPGTRLLVL.

This clone came up once. The V gene is TRBV25-1, the J gene TRBJ2-7; the match to TRBD1 covers 7 bases. Germline CDR1 reads MGHDK; CDR2 reads SYGVNS. CDR3 length: 16 residues. The V gene end was trimmed by 2 bases and the J gene end by 2 bases; junction bases not matched to a gene: 9. CDR3 sequence: CASSERRGRPPYEQYF. CDR3 nucleotide sequence: TGTGCCAGCAGTGAACGTAGGGGGCGGCCCCCCTACGAGCAGTACTTC.

V and J are TRBV30 and TRBJ1-1; 7 bases match TRBD1. From germline, CDR1 is GTSNPN and CDR2 SVGIG (reference sequence). After removal of 2 bases from V and 8 bases from J, the junction contained 11 bases not matched to a gene. The CDR3 contains 14 residues. As DNA, the CDR3 is TGTGCCTGGAGTCCAGGGTTAGGGACAGCAGAAGCTTTCTTT. This translates into CAWSPGLGTAEAFF.

There are a few counts of this clone. The V gene is TRBV5-6, the J gene TRBJ2-3; possible D gene TRBD1, 6 bases. V was clipped by 0 bases and J by 2 bases, with 10 bases between them. The germline gives CDR1 SGHDT, CDR2 YYEEEE. The CDR3 extends over 15 amino acids. The CDR3 region is CASSLGQEVTDTQYF. CDR3 DNA sequence: TGTGCCAGCAGCTTGGGACAGGAGGTCACAGATACGCAGTATTTT. Looking up the rest from reference TRBV5-6 and TRBJ2-3 gives the full variable domain: DAGVTQSPTHLIKTRGQQVTLRCSPKSGHDTVSWYQQALGQGPQFIFQYYEEEERQRGNFPDRFSGHQFPNYSSELNVNALLLGDSALYLCASSLGQEVTDTQYFGPGTRLTVL.

The chain is built from TRBV6-6 and TRBJ1-1; D call uncertain. Germline V CDR1 and CDR2: MNHNY, SVGAGI (reference sequence). The CDR3 covers 16 residues. The V gene lost 5 bases and the J gene lost 3 bases, with 19 bases spanning the gap. The CDR3: CASSASRPTLDTEAFF. In DNA form, the CDR3 reads TGTGCCAGCAGTGCCTCGAGGCCTACTCTGGACACTGAAGCTTTCTTT.

The genes are TRBV30 and TRBJ1-2; 8 bases align to TRBD1. Germline-derived CDR1 and CDR2 are GTSNPN and SVGIG (reference sequence). V was clipped by 1 base and J by 5 bases; unmatched bases: 6. The CDR3 totals 14 residues. CDR3 sequence reads: CAWSEDRVFYGYTF. CDR3 bases: TGTGCCTGGAGTGAGGACAGGGTTTTTTATGGCTACACCTTC.

The gene calls are TRBV5-1 and TRBJ2-7; tentatively, D is TRBD1 (6 bases). Germline CDR1 SGHRS, CDR2 YFSETQ. The CDR3 extends over 15 amino acids. Trimming took 5 bases from V and 1 from J, leaving 16 bases between them. CDR3 in DNA: TGCGCCAGCAGACATAGATCAGGGGATTCCTACGAGCAGTACTTC. Translation gives CASRHRSGDSYEQYF.

This clone has a handful of counts. This chain links TRBV12-5 with TRBJ2-7, with TRBD1 matching over 7 bases. V trimming: 2 bases; J trimming: 5 bases; junction bases outside the gene matches: 15. Germline V gene lookup returns CDR1 LGHNT and CDR2 FRNRAP. The CDR3 sequence is 17 residues long. This CDR3 reads CASGLRGQLPGHHEQYF. In DNA, the CDR3 is TGTGCTAGTGGTTTGAGGGGACAGCTTCCGGGCCACCACGAGCAGTACTTC.

The rearrangement links TRBV19 to TRBJ2-2, with 8 bases that match TRBD1. V gave up 4 bases and J gave up 4 bases; unmatched junction bases: 8. The CDR3 is made up of 16 amino acids. Germline V gene lookup returns CDR1 LNHDA and CDR2 SQIVND (reference sequence). The CDR3 reads CASSNTGGSVTGELFF. CDR3 coding DNA: TGTGCCAGTAGTAATACAGGGGGATCGGTCACCGGGGAGCTGTTTTTT. Drawing the rest from reference TRBV19 and TRBJ2-2, the complete variable domain is DGGITQSPKYLFRKEGQNVTLSCEQNLNHDAMYWYRQDPGQGLRLIYYSQIVNDFQKGDIAEGYSVSREKKESFPLTVTSAQKNPTAFYLCASSNTGGSVTGELFFGEGSRLTVL.

V and J are TRBV4-2 and TRBJ1-2, with 9 bases fitting TRBD1. The CDR3 contains 16 residues. In germline, CDR1 is LGHNA, CDR2 YNFKEQ. Unmatched junction bases numbered 5, after V lost 3 bases and J lost 0 bases. CDR3 sequence (DNA): TGTGCCAGCAGCCAGCAGACAGGGGGATCTAACTATGGCTACACCTTC. Translation gives CASSQQTGGSNYGYTF.

This rearrangement joins TRBV2 to TRBJ2-7; TRBD1 aligns across 8 bases. CDR1 and CDR2 from the germline V gene are SNHLY and FYNNEI. The CDR3 is made up of 14 amino acids. Trimming took 6 bases from V and 3 from J; bases not matched to a gene: 7. The CDR3 loop is CASRDDRGIYEQYF. The CDR3 DNA reads as TGTGCCAGCAGGGATGACAGGGGAATCTACGAGCAGTACTTC.

The chain joins TRBV29-1 to TRBJ1-2, with unresolved D. This CDR3 region has 13 residues. Trimming pared 0 bases from V and 6 bases from J, leaving 11 bases between. In germline, CDR1 is SQVTM, CDR2 ANQGSEA. DNA for the CDR3: TGCAGCGTTGAAGACCGACTATTAGATGGCTACACCTTC. Amino acid sequence: CSVEDRLLDGYTF.

This chain uses TRBV5-1 with TRBJ2-3; a weak D match, TRBD1 (6 bases). CDR1 and CDR2 from the germline V gene are SGHRS and YFSETQ. With 4 bases removed from V and 2 bases from J, the gap between germline ends came to 17 bases. This CDR3 contains 16 residues. The DNA of the CDR3 is TGCGCCAGCAGCCCCAAGACAAGGGGGTACACAGATACGCAGTATTTT. Translated: CASSPKTRGYTDTQYF.

This sequence joins TRBV30 and TRBJ1-4; 7 bases map to TRBD1. The CDR3 is made up of 12 amino acids. The V segment lost 4 bases and the J segment 5 bases; nucleotides outside the gene matches: 1. CDR1 is GTSNPN and CDR2 is SVGIG in the germline V gene (reference sequence). The CDR3 sequence: CAWTGGNEKLFF. The CDR3, as DNA: TGTGCCTGGACAGGGGGAAATGAAAAACTGTTTTTT.

The chain combines TRBV9 with TRBJ2-1; TRBD2 matches 13 bases. The junction had 6 bases not matched to a gene; V was cut back by 0 bases and J by 9 bases. The CDR3 totals 16 residues. Germline assignment: CDR1 SGDLS and CDR2 YYNGEE. The CDR3 nucleotides are TGTGCCAGCAGCGTAGGGACTAGCGGGAGTTATAGTGAGCAGTTCTTC. This sequence encodes CASSVGTSGSYSEQFF.

The chain recombines TRBV29-1 with TRBJ2-5, with D perhaps matching TRBD1 (6 bases). The CDR3 is 14 residues long. The V and J ends lost 3 bases and 5 bases respectively, with 16 bases between them. CDR1 and CDR2 (germline): SQVTM, ANQGSEA. CDR3 nucleotides: TGCAGCGTTGATCCGGACAGCGAAGTGGAGACCCAGTACTTC. Translation: CSVDPDSEVETQYF.

The chain is built from TRBV6-5 and TRBJ2-7; 7 bases line up with TRBD2. V lost 6 bases to trimming and J lost 7 bases; unmatched junction nucleotides: 3. Germline CDR1 reads MNHEY; CDR2 reads SVGAGI. The CDR3 spans 11 residues. CDR3: CASRRGLEQYF. DNA of the CDR3: TGTGCCAGCAGGCGGGGACTAGAGCAGTACTTC.

The chain is built from TRBV19 and TRBJ2-5; TRBD2 aligns across 9 bases. The CDR3 is 15 residues long. Trimming removed 6 bases from V and 5 bases from J; junction bases left unmatched: 10. CDR1 and CDR2 from the germline V gene are LNHDA and SQIVND (reference sequence). The CDR3 nucleotides read TGTGCCAGTAGAGTAGCGGGAGAACAAGGGGAGACCCAGTACTTC. Its protein product is CASRVAGEQGETQYF. Drawing the rest from reference TRBV19 and TRBJ2-5, the complete variable domain is DGGITQSPKYLFRKEGQNVTLSCEQNLNHDAMYWYRQDPGQGLRLIYYSQIVNDFQKGDIAEGYSVSREKKESFPLTVTSAQKNPTAFYLCASRVAGEQGETQYFGPGTRLLVL.

In its sample, this clone was seen a few times. This chain uses TRBV6-4 with TRBJ1-1; D is possibly TRBD1 (5 bases). Germline CDR1 MRHNA, CDR2 SNTAGT. The CDR3 is 14 amino acids. V lost 7 bases to trimming and J lost 2 bases, with 14 bases between them. The DNA for the CDR3 is TGTGCCAGCACCCCTGGGGCTGGTAACACTGAAGCTTTCTTT. Encoded protein: CASTPGAGNTEAFF.